Each of the 23 T cell receptor beta chains below was sequenced from the same sample in a study of OX40 agonist ivuxolimab in advanced cancers. Only in-frame clones appear in the TCRdb table, and some are missing; sequencing was by immunoSEQ multiplex PCR. The sample records 70,000 or so clones, roughly nine tenths being singletons. Sequences were derived from CD4+ or CD8+ T cells sorted from blood, sampled in a trial of the OX40 agonist ivuxolimab. The receptors originated from an adult with an advanced solid tumor such as melanoma, head and neck, liver or kidney cancer.

The rearrangement uses TRBV19 and TRBJ2-3; D not certain. V dropped 5 bases and J dropped 2 bases, with 11 bases sitting between them. The CDR3 has 14 amino acids. Per germline, CDR1 LNHDA and CDR2 SQIVND (reference sequence). The CDR3 spells CASSGLFFTDTQYF. DNA for the CDR3: TGTGCCAGTAGTGGCCTTTTCTTCACAGATACGCAGTATTTT.

This clone appeared a few times. The gene calls are TRBV4-1 and TRBJ2-5; D is undetermined. CDR1 is MGHRA, CDR2 YSYEKL, per germline. With 1 base removed from V and 5 bases from J, the gap between germline ends came to 17 bases. CDR3 length equals 16 residues. In nucleotides, the CDR3 is TGCGCCAGCAGCCAAGTGAATATGGTTAGCTATGAGACCCAGTACTTC. It codes for CASSQVNMVSYETQYF.

The CDR3 here is CASSEATSGSSYNEQFF. CDR3 DNA: TGTGCCAGCAGTGAAGCTACTAGCGGGAGTTCCTACAATGAGCAGTTCTTC. The chain links TRBV6-1 to TRBJ2-1; 11 positions match TRBD2. CDR1 MNHNS and CDR2 SASEGT come from the germline V gene. The J segment lost 1 base and the V segment lost 0 bases, leaving 2 bases of the junction unmatched. This CDR3 is 17 amino acids long.

This chain joins TRBV18 and TRBJ1-4; D ambiguous. The CDR3 is made up of 18 amino acids. Trimming shortened V by 3 bases and J by 5 bases, and 22 bases separated the two germline ends. Germline CDR1 KGHSH, CDR2 LQKENI. CDR3 protein: CASSPRLGGGLLNEKLFF. The CDR3 nucleotides are TGTGCCAGCTCACCGAGATTAGGAGGAGGCCTGCTGAATGAAAAACTGTTTTTT. Supplemented by reference TRBV18 and TRBJ1-4, the full variable domain reads NAGVMQNPRHLVRRRGQEARLRCSPMKGHSHVYWYRQLPEEGLKFMVYLQKENIIDESGMPKERFSAEFPKEGPSILRIQQVVRGDSAAYFCASSPRLGGGLLNEKLFFGSGTQLSVL.

The V and J genes are TRBV7-9 and TRBJ1-5, with a weak D call TRBD1 (5 bases). Trimming took off 3 bases at V and 3 bases at J, with 12 bases between the two ends. Germline V gene lookup returns CDR1 SEHNR and CDR2 FQNEAQ (reference sequence). CDR3 length: 15 amino acids. CDR3 region: CASSFSAGTNQPQHF. CDR3 in DNA: TGTGCCAGCAGCTTTTCCGCTGGGACCAATCAGCCCCAGCATTTT.

The J gene is TRBJ2-5, the V gene TRBV7-2; 12 bases agree with TRBD2. The ends lost 5 bases at V and 2 bases at J; junction bases unmatched: 6. The CDR3 has 16 amino acids. Germline loops: CDR1 SGHTA, CDR2 FQGNSA. In DNA form, the CDR3 reads TGTGCCAGCAGCCAAAACGGACTAGCGGGGCAAGAGACCCAGTACTTC. It is translated as CASSQNGLAGQETQYF.

V usage is TRBV6-1 and J usage is TRBJ1-3, with D possibly matching TRBD1 (6 bases). The CDR3 runs 12 residues. Germline V gives CDR1 MNHNS, CDR2 SASEGT. The V end was cut by 6 bases, the J end by 6 bases, with 9 bases between. The CDR3 is CASRGTTNTIYF. CDR3 DNA: TGTGCCAGCAGGGGGACAACAAACACCATATATTTT.

This clone was recorded once. J is TRBJ2-2 and V is TRBV2; the D gene is possibly TRBD1 (7 bases). V was clipped by 6 bases and J by 2 bases, with 19 bases between them. Germline V lookup: CDR1 SNHLY, CDR2 FYNNEI. The CDR3 has 17 residues. The chain's CDR3 is CASSPLGGTANTGELFF. The CDR3 nucleotides are TGTGCCAGCAGCCCGTTGGGCGGGACAGCTAACACCGGGGAGCTGTTTTTT.

This rearrangement joins TRBV5-4 to TRBJ1-3; D remains ambiguous. Between the trimmed V and J ends, which lost 4 bases and 2 bases, there was a span of 4 bases. Germline V gene lookup returns CDR1 SGHNT and CDR2 YYREEE (reference sequence). CDR3 length: 12 residues. CDR3 region: CASSRPGNTIYF. CDR3 in DNA: TGTGCCAGCAGCCGCCCTGGAAACACCATATATTTT. Together with reference TRBV5-4 and TRBJ1-3, the CDR3 gives the full variable domain: ETGVTQSPTHLIKTRGQQVTLRCSSQSGHNTVSWYQQALGQGPQFIFQYYREEENGRGNFPPRFSGLQFPNYSSELNVNALELDDSALYLCASSRPGNTIYFGEGSWLTVV.

The CDR3 here is CASSTGLAGGNEQFF. In DNA form, the CDR3 reads TGCGCCAGCAGCACGGGACTAGCGGGAGGCAATGAGCAGTTCTTC. The chain links TRBV5-1 to TRBJ2-1, with 15 bases aligning to TRBD2. The V gene end was trimmed by 4 bases and the J gene end by 6 bases; junction bases not matched to a gene: 2. CDR1 and CDR2 from the germline V gene are SGHRS and YFSETQ. The CDR3 runs to 15 residues.

The rearrangement links TRBV19 to TRBJ2-7; D could derive from TRBD1 or TRBD2 (6 bases each). CDR3 length equals 14 residues. The germline gives CDR1 LNHDA, CDR2 SQIVND (reference sequence). V lost 1 base and J 3 bases, leaving 10 bases between the germline ends. CDR3 region: CASSIVGGNYEQYF. As DNA, the CDR3 is TGTGCCAGTAGTATAGTAGGGGGGAACTACGAGCAGTACTTC.

This chain links TRBV5-1 with TRBJ2-5, with 13 nucleotides matching TRBD2. From germline, CDR1 is SGHRS and CDR2 YFSETQ. CDR3 size: 15 residues. J was trimmed by 7 bases and V by 3 bases; bases with no gene match: 6. The CDR3 DNA reads as TGCGCCAGCAGCTGGGGACTAGCGGGACAGGGGACCCAGTACTTC. Translation: CASSWGLAGQGTQYF.

The chain employs TRBV5-1 and TRBJ2-7; D is perhaps TRBD2 (6 bases). CDR3 length: 16 residues. In germline, CDR1 is SGHRS, CDR2 YFSETQ. The V gene lost 0 bases and the J gene lost 0 bases, with 13 bases spanning the gap. The CDR3 DNA reads TGCGCCAGCAGCTTGGGGGGCGGGATAAGCTCCTACGAGCAGTACTTC. Translation gives CASSLGGGISSYEQYF.

The V gene is TRBV27, the J gene TRBJ2-1, with TRBD2 matching over 11 bases. The CDR3 loop spans 16 amino acids. V was clipped by 4 bases and J by 4 bases; unmatched bases: 6. CDR1 MNHEY and CDR2 SMNVEV come from the germline V gene (reference sequence). The CDR3 DNA follows: TGTGCCAGCAGTTCGACCGGGACTAGCGGTTACAATGAGCAGTTCTTC. Protein product: CASSSTGTSGYNEQFF.

A few counts support this clone. V is TRBV30 and J is TRBJ1-1; 8 positions agree with TRBD1. V dropped 3 bases and J dropped 5; count of bases not matched to a gene: 5. Germline V lookup: CDR1 GTSNPN, CDR2 SVGIG (reference sequence). The CDR3 sequence is 13 residues long. The CDR3 DNA follows: TGTGCCTGGAGGACAGGGGAAGGGACTGAAGCTTTCTTT. This gives the protein CAWRTGEGTEAFF.

The chain links TRBV4-1 to TRBJ2-7; the D gene is possibly TRBD1 (5 bases). From germline, CDR1 is MGHRA and CDR2 YSYEKL. Trimming cost V 5 bases and J 5 bases, with 19 bases left between them. The CDR3 is made up of 15 amino acids. CDR3 in amino acids: CASSFSESVRDEQYF. Written as DNA, the CDR3 is TGCGCCAGCAGCTTCTCCGAATCCGTCAGGGACGAGCAGTACTTC.

This chain links TRBV5-1 with TRBJ2-1; 14 positions match TRBD2. CDR1 and CDR2 (germline): SGHRS, YFSETQ. V gave up 0 bases and J gave up 7 bases; unmatched junction bases: 6. CDR3 length: 17 amino acids. The CDR3 sequence: CASSLGGTSGSRNEQFF. The CDR3 region has the DNA TGCGCCAGCAGCTTGGGAGGGACTAGCGGGAGCCGTAATGAGCAGTTCTTC.

The sample holds one count of this clone. The V call is TRBV10-2, the J call TRBJ2-1; weak D call: TRBD2 (6 bases). V was pared by 7 bases and J by 5 bases, with 18 bases between. CDR3 size: 15 residues. The V gene's germline CDR1 is WSHSY and CDR2 SAAADI. CDR3 sequence: CASTSGRKPNNEQFF. The CDR3 DNA is TGCGCCAGCACCAGCGGGCGGAAGCCTAACAATGAGCAGTTCTTC.

This chain links TRBV6-7 with TRBJ2-3; 10 bases align to TRBD1. TRBV6-7 is recorded as an ORF, its role being uncertain. V shed 6 bases and J 3 bases; nucleotides not matched to a gene: 6. The CDR3 spans 15 residues. Here the CDR3 reads CASSSGTGDTDTQYF. In DNA, the CDR3 is TGTGCCAGCAGCAGCGGGACAGGGGATACAGATACGCAGTATTTT.

The rearrangement links TRBV20-1 to TRBJ1-6; D is possibly TRBD1 (5 bases). Germline assignment: CDR1 DFQATT and CDR2 SNEGSKA (reference sequence). V was clipped by 6 bases and J by 14 bases, with 11 bases between them. This CDR3 region has 10 residues. The CDR3 nucleotides are TGCAGTGCGCCATGGGGCTCCCTCCACTTT. This codes for CSAPWGSLHF.

V gene TRBV9 combines with J gene TRBJ2-7; the D gene is possibly TRBD2 (5 bases). Trimming pared 0 bases from V and 5 bases from J, leaving 15 bases between. Per the germline V gene, CDR1 is SGDLS and CDR2 is YYNGEE. This CDR3 has 15 amino acids. The CDR3 sequence is CASSVVPDFDHEQYF. The CDR3, as DNA: TGTGCCAGCAGCGTAGTACCGGACTTTGATCACGAGCAGTACTTC.

The chain is built from TRBV5-1 and TRBJ2-7; D possibly corresponds to TRBD2 (6 bases). The CDR3 sequence is 17 residues long. The germline V gene encodes CDR1 SGHRS and CDR2 YFSETQ. V gave up 3 bases and J gave up 0 bases, with 19 bases separating them. Here the CDR3 reads CASSSLGLMINSYEQYF. The CDR3 DNA reads as TGCGCCAGCAGCTCCTTGGGACTCATGATAAACTCCTACGAGCAGTACTTC.

V gene TRBV5-1 combines with J gene TRBJ2-7; 9 nucleotides line up with TRBD2. V shed 4 bases and J 0 bases; nucleotides not matched to a gene: 8. The CDR3 runs 16 residues. CDR1 SGHRS and CDR2 YFSETQ come from the germline V gene. DNA for the CDR3: TGCGCCAGCAGCCCACCAGGACTAGCGAGCTCCTACGAGCAGTACTTC. Encoded protein: CASSPPGLASSYEQYF. Together with reference TRBV5-1 and TRBJ2-7, the CDR3 gives the full variable domain: KAGVTQTPRYLIKTRGQQVTLSCSPISGHRSVSWYQQTPGQGLQFLFEYFSETQRNKGNFPGRFSGRQFSNSRSEMNVSTLELGDSALYLCASSPPGLASSYEQYFGPGTRLTVT.